These T cell receptor beta chains were read from a single sample in a study of blood T cell repertoires in COVID-19. The method was immunoSEQ multiplex PCR; TCRdb's version includes in-frame clones alone and lacks a portion of them. The sample has some 89,000 clones; roughly 84% are singletons. The sample was peripheral blood. The receptors were gathered from a man aged 70-80 years with acute or convalescent COVID-19. Each CDR3 is given with its conserved first and last residue. Part of the rows lack a size; the others show once, few, many or a class for expanded clones.

j_gene	abundance	v_gene	CDR3aa
TRBJ2-1	NA	TRBV4-1	CASSQKTSGGFYEQFF
TRBJ2-7	NA	TRBV2	CASSGFSSYEQYF
TRBJ1-2	NA	TRBV7-8	CASSLAGENYGYTF
TRBJ2-7	NA	TRBV7-9	CASSSPGTSGGPSYEQYF
TRBJ2-2	few	TRBV11-3	CASSPGTTNTGELFF
TRBJ2-4	few	TRBV28	CASSPRTGLAKNIQYF
TRBJ2-3	NA	TRBV4-1	CASSLGLAGSDTQYF
TRBJ1-6	once	TRBV18	CASSPDRNSPLHF
TRBJ2-5	once	TRBV7-2	CASSLARAGATERETQYF
TRBJ1-2	NA	TRBV28	CASSPEVRRGYTF
TRBJ1-3	NA	TRBV28	CASSFGETFASGNTIYF
TRBJ1-1	NA	TRBV5-1	CASSLVPGVNTEAFF
TRBJ2-3	NA	TRBV5-1	CASTRVGTGTDTQYF
TRBJ2-1	NA	TRBV4-1	CASSQHWTGGISYNEQFF
TRBJ2-5	NA	TRBV3-1/TRBV3-2	CASSLRVGQETQYF
TRBJ2-1	NA	TRBV28	CASSLGAGSNEQFF
TRBJ1-6	NA	TRBV19	CASNSGGQYNSPLHF
TRBJ1-1	NA	TRBV10-3	CAISEVRDTEAFF
TRBJ1-1	few	TRBV5-1	CASSPRGEPNTEAFF
TRBJ1-1	NA	TRBV10-1	CASSEQGGTEAFF
TRBJ1-3	once	TRBV5-1	CASKGTVNSGNTIYF
TRBJ2-5	NA	TRBV7-9	CASRGRWGETQYF
TRBJ1-4	NA	TRBV19	CASSIGQSNEKLFF
TRBJ1-2	NA	TRBV20-1	CSARTAYGYTF
TRBJ2-2	NA	TRBV5-1	CASKGQVNTGELFF
TRBJ1-6	NA	TRBV4-1	CASSQVPPLGGEVSPLHF
TRBJ2-1	NA	TRBV5-1	CASSLAGDTEYNEQFF
TRBJ2-3	NA	TRBV2	CASGGLAGTDTQYF
TRBJ2-2	NA	TRBV10-3	CATAESGGNGELFF
TRBJ2-3	once	TRBV15	CATRRASADTQYF
TRBJ1-2	once	TRBV6-6	CASSPDRDYGYTF
TRBJ2-3	NA	TRBV12-2	CASRSRDFPGTDTQYF
TRBJ2-7	NA	TRBV3-1/TRBV3-2	CASSQVGLEQYF
TRBJ1-3	NA	TRBV3-1/TRBV3-2	CASSQDWGHLSGNTIYF
TRBJ2-3	NA	TRBV2	CASQFRLAGASSTDTQYF
TRBJ1-6	NA	TRBV20-1	CSASPPGHHSPLHF
TRBJ1-1	NA	TRBV24-1	CATSDTQNTEAFF